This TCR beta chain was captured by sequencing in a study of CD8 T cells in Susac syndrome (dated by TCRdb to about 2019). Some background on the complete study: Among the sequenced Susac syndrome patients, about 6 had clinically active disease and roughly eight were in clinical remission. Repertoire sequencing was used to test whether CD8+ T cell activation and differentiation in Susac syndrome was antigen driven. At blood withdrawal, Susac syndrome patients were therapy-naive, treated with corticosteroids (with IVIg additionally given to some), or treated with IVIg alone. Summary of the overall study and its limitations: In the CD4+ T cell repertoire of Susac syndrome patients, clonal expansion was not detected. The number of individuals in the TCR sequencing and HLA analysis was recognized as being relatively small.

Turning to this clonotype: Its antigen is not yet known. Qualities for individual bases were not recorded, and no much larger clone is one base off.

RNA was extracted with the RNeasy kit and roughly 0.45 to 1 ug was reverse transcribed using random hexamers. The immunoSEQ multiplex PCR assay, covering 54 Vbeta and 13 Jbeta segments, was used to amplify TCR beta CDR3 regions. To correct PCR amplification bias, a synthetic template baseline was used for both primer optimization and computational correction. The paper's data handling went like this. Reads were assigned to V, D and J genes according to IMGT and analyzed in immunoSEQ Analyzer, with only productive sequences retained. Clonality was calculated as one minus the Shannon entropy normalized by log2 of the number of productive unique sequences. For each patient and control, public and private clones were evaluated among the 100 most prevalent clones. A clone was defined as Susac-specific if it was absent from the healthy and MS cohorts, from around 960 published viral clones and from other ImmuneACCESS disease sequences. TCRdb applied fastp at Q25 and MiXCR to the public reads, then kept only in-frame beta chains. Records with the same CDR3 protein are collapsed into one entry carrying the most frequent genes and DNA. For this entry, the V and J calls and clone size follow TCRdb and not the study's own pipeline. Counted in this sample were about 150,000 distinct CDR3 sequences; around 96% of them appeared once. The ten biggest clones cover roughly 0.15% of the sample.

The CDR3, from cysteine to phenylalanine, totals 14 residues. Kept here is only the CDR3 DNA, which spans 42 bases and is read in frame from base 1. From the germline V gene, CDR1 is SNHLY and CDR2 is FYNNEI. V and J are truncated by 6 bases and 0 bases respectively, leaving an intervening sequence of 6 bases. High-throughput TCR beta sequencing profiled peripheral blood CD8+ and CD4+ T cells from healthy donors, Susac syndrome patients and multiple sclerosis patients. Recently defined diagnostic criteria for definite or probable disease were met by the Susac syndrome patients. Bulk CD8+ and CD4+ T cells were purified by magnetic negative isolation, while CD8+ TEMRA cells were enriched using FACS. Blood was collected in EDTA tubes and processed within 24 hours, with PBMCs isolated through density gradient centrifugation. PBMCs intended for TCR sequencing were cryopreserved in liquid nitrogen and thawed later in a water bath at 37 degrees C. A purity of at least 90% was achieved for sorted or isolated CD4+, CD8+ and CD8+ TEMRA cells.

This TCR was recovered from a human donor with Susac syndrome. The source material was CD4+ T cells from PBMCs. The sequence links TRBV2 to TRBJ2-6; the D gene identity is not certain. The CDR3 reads CASRQSSGANVLTF. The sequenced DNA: TGTGCCAGCAGACAGTCCTCTGGGGCCAACGTCCTGACTTTC.